The entry below describes one T cell receptor beta chain. This clone was observed a handful of times. No antigen is known for it. No per-base quality is available; no much larger clone lies one base away. This specimen comes from a study of cytomegalovirus exposure and HLA in healthy donors (dated by TCRdb to 2015 to 2018). As for the study more broadly: An earlier analysis of roughly 630 of the donors reported about 290 Gb of sequence data and 100 million to 140 million unique TCR beta sequences from 190 million or so T cells. Typing coverage differed by locus: A, B, C, DRB1 and DQB1 were typed in roughly 620-640 donors, DQA1 in around 500, DPA1 in 606, and DPB1 in roughly 470. Of the 300 to 500 genotyped donors, 81% were placed in the genetic ancestry cluster associated with self-reported Caucasian donors. In a later genetic analysis, genome-wide SNP genotypes for about three fifths of the roughly 670 donors were used, and that subset was treated as a discovery cohort. Every discovery cohort repertoire had been produced on one sequencing platform. To predict cytomegalovirus infection status, the study brought together high-throughput TCR immunosequencing, statistical association of individual TCRs with disease status, and machine learning. To study patterns of TCR occurrence, a later analysis re-analyzed previously published TCR beta repertoires from 550 to 800 donors and added high-resolution HLA genotyping. An early release covering more than 500 HLA-typed donors comprised approximately 300 gigabases of sequencing data and around 85 million unique TCR sequences. The later analysis used no new phenotypic data to find candidate immune exposures, relying instead on TCR beta sequences and their occurrence across donors. Alongside the repertoire data, information on donor age, sex, ethnicity and CMV serostatus was compiled. To decide whether each TCR beta V gene segment behaved as functional or pseudogenic, an earlier analysis of some 600 of the donors relied on high-throughput TCR beta sequencing. The study was designed to test whether signatures of past pathogen exposure could be identified by cataloging public T cell receptors. Because of strong linkage in the cohort, roughly 5 DR-DQ haplotypes were treated as single units for association and clustering. Across some 400 genotyped donors of the cohort, an average of roughly 250,000 unique TCR beta nucleotide sequences per donor were sequenced, and around 19% of those sequences were non-productive. HLA typing covered class I and class II loci at four-digit resolution. Besides the first cohort of roughly 660 subjects, a separate validation cohort made up of 120 or so different subjects was used. The T cell repertoires of under 750 subjects were profiled by immunosequencing and related to cytomegalovirus serostatus.

Library method: the immunoSEQ multiplex PCR assay. For the multiplex PCR, a mixture combining 60 forward primers for TCR Vbeta segments and 13 reverse primers for TCR Jbeta segments was used. The CDR3 region of rearranged TCR beta genes was amplified from genomic DNA by a multiplex PCR assay. Amplified TCR beta libraries were sequenced as 87-base-pair reads on the Illumina HiSeq System. The authors processed their data as follows. In a later analysis, some 80 million unique TCR beta chains were counted across the roughly 670 repertoires, and approximately 11 million of these chains were shared by at least two donors. A nearest-neighbor algorithm error-corrected the raw reads and collapsed the reads into unique sequences, merging closely related sequences to remove PCR and sequencing errors. V, D and J gene segments were assigned by aligning CDR3 sequences to IMGT reference sequences. For a sequence to be retained, a match of at least six nucleotides to both a V gene segment and a J gene segment was required. A rearrangement was called productive if the CDR3 had no stop codons and remained in frame with V and J, and every other rearrangement was called non-productive. CDR3 was defined according to IMGT convention as the region running from the second conserved V-encoded cysteine to the conserved J-encoded phenylalanine. The earlier analysis of a few hundred of the donors excluded sequences that lacked an unambiguous match to a single V gene segment. In an earlier analysis of 587 of the donors, V segments were called functional above 56.7% productive rearrangements and were called segregating when the between-donor standard deviation exceeded 5%. A statistical classification framework was built for diagnosing cytomegalovirus status from the catalog of TCR beta chain sequences. V and J gene assignment, in a later analysis, came from comparing TCR nucleotide sequences with IMGT/GENE-DB human TR gene sequences. Using the TCRdist pipeline, a later analysis assigned CDR3 sequences along with most-parsimonious VDJ recombination scenarios. In a later analysis, every TCR beta chain was defined by the combination of its CDR3 amino acid sequence and its V-gene family, and reads without a unique V-gene family were dropped. As a way to deal with suspected cross-contamination and a sequencing artifact, a later analysis dropped nearly 600 nucleotide sequences that were highly shared and had low generation probability. In a later analysis, a clonal expansion index for each public chain was calculated from normalized within-repertoire ranks of inferred template counts. A later analysis computed generation probabilities with a VDJ recombination model fitted to out-of-frame rearrangements, and checked the results against IGoR. In a later analysis, TCR-TCR, TCR-HLA and TCR-CMV co-occurrence was scored with hypergeometric tests, and a repertoire-size bias correction was applied to TCR pairs. False discovery rates were estimated in a later analysis by permuting HLA or CMV assignments 20 times. In a later analysis, co-occurring TCRs were grouped with DBSCAN, and TCRdist sequence similarity was added when clustering was performed within HLA-allele-positive subsets. For co-occurrence clustering, repertoires with fewer than 30,000 or more than 120,000 public chains were excluded, along with roughly 5 repertoires with anomalous nucleotide sharing. TCRdb holds this immuneACCESS table with in-frame rearrangements only. Some clones are missing; in checked studies, unresolved V genes explain under half, and the rest has no known cause. For V, J and clone size, that table is used; D and trimming come from the DNA. This sample comprises approximately 70,000 clones, roughly 74% of them detected only once. The ten largest clones represent approximately 10% of the sample.

V is trimmed back by 0 bases and J by 3 bases, and the junction contains 5 bases that no gene match accounts for. Sequences MGHRA (CDR1) and YSYEKL (CDR2) are obtained from the germline V gene. CDR3 length: 17 amino acids, cysteine to phenylalanine. Only CDR3 DNA is held: 51 bases, read in frame from base 1. What the work shows at the level of the full study, not this receptor alone: A cluster of highly shared sequence variants was judged likely to represent a technical artifact of the sequencing pipeline. For the cohort, immune exposure information was limited to CMV serostatus. The presence/absence analyses assumed that sequencing depth was roughly uniform across donors, and that assumption may not be true. Because counts were too low, about 18 rarely observed V segments, including chromosome 9 orphons, were left out of the earlier analysis of a few hundred of the donors. The study gave a list of 150 to 200 TCR beta chains associated with cytomegalovirus. In a later analysis, most CMV-associated TCR beta chains were found to appear HLA-restricted, with HLA associations seemingly driven largely by CMV exposure. Because HLA typing was missing for some donors at each locus, association tests included only the typed subset. Across donors, most TCR sequences were observed very rarely, whereas some public TCRs were present in many individuals. In vitro tests confirmed that three of the cytomegalovirus-associated TCR beta chains recognize cytomegalovirus antigens. In a later analysis, TCR association rates were found to vary across HLA loci, with the most associated TCRs seen for DRB1 alleles and the fewest for HLA-C alleles. Only TCR beta chains were sequenced in this cohort, and the absence of alpha or paired-chain data limited detectable features. Several of the top co-occurrence clusters appeared to be linked to parvovirus B19, influenza, CMV and Epstein-Barr virus, according to a later analysis. The authors suggested that the approach could potentially be extended to other disease states and immunological phenotypes. A later genetic analysis reported fewer N-insertions in productive TCRs among donors in an Asian-associated ancestry cluster than the approximately 670-donor mean. In an earlier analysis of some 540 of the donors, most TCR beta V segments appeared in productive rearrangements about 87% or about 30% of the time, broadly matching IMGT annotations. In a later analysis, HLA-associated TCR beta chains showed more clonal expansion and lower generation probabilities than non-associated chains that were equally common. V-gene and J-gene trimming of TCR beta chains was associated with a missense DCLRE1C variant in a later genetic analysis, and the association was replicated in an independent cohort. A further reported finding was that TCR beta sequences accurately predicted the HLA-A and HLA-B alleles for most subjects in the first cohort. Linkage disequilibrium might explain the correlated functional status among segregating V segments, but an unknown experimental factor could not be excluded. In a later analysis, around 17,000 TCR beta sequences were associated with specific HLA alleles at a false discovery rate of 0.05. Strong co-occurrence of HLA alleles, especially DR and DQ, made assigning TCR associations to individual alleles difficult. The classifier was reported to diagnose cytomegalovirus status with high specificity and sensitivity in both the original cohort and the validation cohort. Some IMGT-functional V segments, including TRBV6-2 and TRBV6-3, could not be distinguished by the 87-base-pair reads and were therefore excluded.

In total, 600 or so healthy bone marrow donors made up the cohort. At the time of sampling, all cohort members were nominally healthy, though unrecorded immune exposures were likely present. The donor tested CMV seropositive and was one of the 289 seropositive cohort members. A peripheral blood sample was collected from each donor, and TCR beta sequencing was performed on peripheral blood mononuclear cells. The Qiagen DNeasy Blood Extraction Kit was used to extract genomic DNA from the blood cell samples. Sequencing was done on a sample of PBMCs. The TCR comes from a woman aged 55-69 years in good health and CMV-seropositive. The rearrangement joined TRBV4-1 to TRBJ2-1, and 10 junctional nucleotides match TRBD2. The CDR3 protein sequence reads: CASSQELGLADYNEQFF. The sequence in DNA is TGCGCCAGCAGCCAAGAACTTGGACTAGCGGACTACAATGAGCAGTTCTTC.